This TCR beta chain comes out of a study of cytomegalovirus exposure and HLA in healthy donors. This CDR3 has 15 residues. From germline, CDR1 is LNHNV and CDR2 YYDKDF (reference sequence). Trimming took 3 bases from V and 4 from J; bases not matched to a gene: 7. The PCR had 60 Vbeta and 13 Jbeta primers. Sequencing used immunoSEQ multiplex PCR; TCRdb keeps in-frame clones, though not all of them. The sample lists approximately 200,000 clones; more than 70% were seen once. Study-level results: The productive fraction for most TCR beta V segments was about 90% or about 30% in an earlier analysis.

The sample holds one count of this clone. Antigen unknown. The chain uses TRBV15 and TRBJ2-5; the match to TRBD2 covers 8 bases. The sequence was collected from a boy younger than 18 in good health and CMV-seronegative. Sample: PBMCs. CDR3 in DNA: TGTGCCACCAGCAGTTATCCCGGGGGGGCAGAGACCCAGTACTTC. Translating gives CATSSYPGGAETQYF.